This record looks at one T cell receptor beta chain sequence and its context. There are 15 residues in the CDR3. Germline CDR1 reads DFQATT; CDR2 reads SNEGSKA (reference sequence). The V end was cut by 2 bases, the J end by 0 bases, with 14 bases between. TCRdb reanalysed the reads using MiXCR and keeps one entry per CDR3 protein. The table records some 300,000 distinct CDR3 sequences, about a tenth of them present only once. This record comes from a study of T cell repertoires in cytomegalovirus infection. This TCR derives from a human donor in good health (CMV status not recorded). Some clones in this sample may be carry-over from other donors' samples. The sample taken for sequencing was PBMCs. The V gene is TRBV20-1, the J gene TRBJ2-7; D remains ambiguous. The CDR3 loop is CSARKGQETSYEQYF. The CDR3 DNA sequence: TGCAGTGCTAGAAAAGGGCAGGAAACCTCCTACGAGCAGTACTTC.